Sequencing of this T cell receptor (beta chain) was carried out in a study of CD8 T cells in ankylosing spondylitis. Study-wide results and caveats: Disease-linked clones reportedly showed significant enrichment in matched ankylosing spondylitis synovial fluid. A TCR beta motif of roughly 8 highly homologous variants seemed to mark ankylosing spondylitis blood.

TCRdb reprocessed the 5' RACE reads with MiXCR, giving one entry per CDR3 protein. The sample consists of 100,000 or so distinct CDR3 sequences, just under 9% of them appearing once. This CDR3 has 14 residues. The V end lost 0 bases, the J end lost 5 bases, and 9 bases lay between the germline ends. The germline V gene has CDR1 LGHNA and CDR2 YNFKEQ. This clonotype appeared many times. Its specificity is unknown. Sequencing used blood, either unsorted or a sorted T cell fraction (not recorded which). The receptor comes from a male donor with ankylosing spondylitis. The chain combines TRBV4-2 with TRBJ2-3; D gene unclear. CDR3 bases: TGTGCCAGCAGCCAAGACACCCCAGGAGATACGCAGTATTTT. Residues: CASSQDTPGDTQYF.